The T cell receptor beta chain described here comes from a study of T cells in Graves' hyperthyroidism and ophthalmopathy. Remarks on this clonotype: As yet, its antigen is unknown.

Study-level findings and limits: Separation of ophthalmopathy from stable hyperthyroidism was achieved by a 13 V-J model.

RNA transcripts served as the template for amplifying TCR beta CDR3 regions. HTBI primers drove first-round RT-PCR of the TCR CDR3. One entry per CDR3 protein results from TCRdb running MiXCR on the multiplex PCR reads. Of some 270,000 distinct CDR3 sequences listed, roughly a quarter are singletons. Germline lookup yields CDR1 MNHNS and CDR2 SASEGT. This CDR3 is 13 amino acids long. Trimming pared 4 bases from V and 3 bases from J, leaving 10 bases between. V gene TRBV6-1 combines with J gene TRBJ2-7; D uncertain. This TCR derives from a middle-aged woman with Graves' ophthalmopathy. The sequencing sample was made of blood. CDR3 sequence: CASSVRSNYEQYF. In nucleotides, the CDR3 is TGTGCCAGCAGTGTTCGGTCGAACTACGAGCAGTACTTC.